The 14 T cell receptor beta chains below come from one sample, sequenced in a study of PD-L1 blockade in urothelial cancer. TCRdb's copy holds only in-frame clones and misses some; the assay was immunoSEQ multiplex PCR. The table has tens of thousands of clones, around 80% seen once. Specimen: PBMCs, collected around atezolizumab (anti-PD-L1) treatment. All receptors come from a man between 70 and 80 years old with urothelial cancer.

The chain employs TRBV5-1 and TRBJ2-7, with TRBD2 matching 11 bases. Germline V lookup: CDR1 SGHRS, CDR2 YFSETQ. CDR3 length: 15 residues. V lost 4 bases to trimming and J lost 7 bases; unmatched junction nucleotides: 10. CDR3 region: CASSGSSGRPGEQYF. CDR3 bases: TGCGCCAGCAGCGGTTCTAGCGGGAGGCCGGGGGAGCAGTACTTC.

The chain combines TRBV7-8 with TRBJ2-1; D is perhaps TRBD2 (6 bases). V lost 5 bases to trimming and J lost 12 bases, with 17 bases between them. CDR3 length equals 13 residues. Germline V CDR1 and CDR2: SGHVS, FQNEAQ. This CDR3 is CASSASRGARQFF. Written as DNA, the CDR3 is TGTGCCAGCAGCGCGAGCCGCGGGGCGCGGCAGTTCTTC.

The chain recombines TRBV7-9 with TRBJ1-4; D is undetermined. Germline-derived CDR1 and CDR2 are SEHNR and FQNEAQ (reference sequence). V was cut by 1 base and J by 4 bases, with 10 bases left in between. The CDR3 is 15 residues long. In nucleotides, the CDR3 is TGTGCCAGCAGCTTAGAATGGGGAGGTAATGAAAAACTGTTTTTT. This codes for CASSLEWGGNEKLFF.

The chain is built from TRBV7-9 and TRBJ1-5; tentative D call: TRBD1 (6 bases). V dropped 2 bases and J dropped 4 bases, with 9 bases sitting between them. CDR3 size: 14 residues. Germline CDR1 is SEHNR and CDR2 is FQNEAQ (reference sequence). CDR3 DNA sequence: TGTGCCAGCAGCTTACCAGGGGTGAATCAGCCCCAGCATTTT. Translation gives CASSLPGVNQPQHF.

The chain employs TRBV14 and TRBJ1-6; TRBD1 is a possible D gene (5 bases). The germline CDR1 and CDR2 sequences are SGHDN and FVKESK. V was cut by 1 base and J by 7 bases, with 11 bases left in between. The CDR3 has 15 amino acids. The CDR3 nucleotides read TGTGCCAGCAGCCAAGTTTCAGGGAAGAATTCACCCCTCCACTTT. It translates to CASSQVSGKNSPLHF. Based on the CDR3 plus reference TRBV14 and TRBJ1-6, the full variable domain is EAGVTQFPSHSVIEKGQTVTLRCDPISGHDNLYWYRRVMGKEIKFLLHFVKESKQDESGMPNNRFLAERTGGTYSTLKVQPAELEDSGVYFCASSQVSGKNSPLHFGNGTRLTVT.

This chain joins TRBV27 and TRBJ1-2, with D unresolved. CDR1 is MNHEY, CDR2 SMNVEV, per germline (reference sequence). The CDR3 has 14 residues. V was clipped by 2 bases and J by 0 bases, with 7 bases between them. CDR3: CASSLNGANYGYTF. CDR3 DNA sequence: TGTGCCAGCAGTTTAAACGGAGCTAACTATGGCTACACCTTC.

The chain employs TRBV11-2 and TRBJ1-1; D not certain. The CDR3 runs 13 residues. Germline lookup yields CDR1 SGHAT and CDR2 FQNNGV. V lost 0 bases, J lost 5 bases, and 7 bases lay in between. Here the CDR3 reads CASSLDRGTEAFF. The CDR3 bases are TGTGCCAGCAGCTTAGACCGAGGGACTGAAGCTTTCTTT.

The chain employs TRBV5-1 and TRBJ1-2, with 9 bases that match TRBD1. J lost 8 bases, V lost 6 bases, and 11 bases had no gene match. This CDR3 is built from 14 residues. Germline CDR1 SGHRS, CDR2 YFSETQ. The CDR3 region is CASNPGQGVWGYTF. The CDR3 nucleotides are TGCGCCAGCAACCCGGGACAGGGTGTTTGGGGCTACACCTTC.

This CDR3 reads CASLQGSGGTEAFF. CDR3 nucleotides: TGCGCCAGCTTACAGGGGTCGGGCGGCACTGAAGCTTTCTTT. The J gene is TRBJ1-1, the V gene TRBV5-1; 7 bases agree with TRBD1. The germline V gene has CDR1 SGHRS and CDR2 YFSETQ. CDR3 length: 14 residues. Trimming at V came to 7 bases and at J to 4 bases, leaving 10 bases not matched to a gene.

J is TRBJ2-7 and V is TRBV7-2; a possible D gene is TRBD2 (6 bases). This CDR3 spans 14 amino acids. V was clipped by 5 bases and J by 3 bases, with 14 bases between them. In germline, CDR1 is SGHTA, CDR2 FQGNSA. The CDR3 region is CASSPMRTNYEQYF. CDR3 bases: TGTGCCAGCAGCCCTATGCGGACTAACTACGAGCAGTACTTC.

The gene calls are TRBV15 and TRBJ2-7; tentatively, D is TRBD2 (5 bases). Trimming stripped 1 base from V and 3 bases from J, with 7 bases between. CDR1 and CDR2 (germline): LNHNV, YYDKDF (reference sequence). The CDR3 extends over 13 amino acids. The CDR3 coding sequence is TGTGCCACCAGCAGAGGGGCGGGCTACGAGCAGTACTTC. Encoded protein: CATSRGAGYEQYF.

The chain recombines TRBV15 with TRBJ2-5; 7 nucleotides align to TRBD1. The CDR3 consists of 15 residues. CDR1 and CDR2 (germline): LNHNV, YYDKDF (reference sequence). Trimming removed 0 bases from V and 5 bases from J; junction bases left unmatched: 6. The CDR3 sequence is CATSRDLEQGETQYF. As DNA, the CDR3 is TGTGCCACCAGCAGAGATTTAGAACAGGGGGAGACCCAGTACTTC. Combining the CDR3 with reference TRBV15 and TRBJ2-5 gives the whole variable domain DAMVIQNPRYQVTQFGKPVTLSCSQTLNHNVMYWYQQKSSQAPKLLFHYYDKDFNNEADTPDNFQSRRPNTSFCFLDIRSPGLGDTAMYLCATSRDLEQGETQYFGPGTRLLVL.

This clone was recorded a few times. The chain links TRBV28 to TRBJ2-7, with TRBD2 matching 10 bases. The CDR3 has 16 residues. The germline gives CDR1 MDHEN, CDR2 SYDVKM. V was clipped by 4 bases and J by 2 bases; unmatched bases: 8. As DNA, the CDR3 is TGTGCCAGCAGTTGGGGGGAGCGGGAGGGGGCCTACGAGCAGTACTTC. This codes for CASSWGEREGAYEQYF.

The gene calls are TRBV6-6 and TRBJ1-1, with D perhaps matching TRBD1 (6 bases). The CDR3 has 14 amino acids. CDR1 and CDR2 from the germline V gene are MNHNY and SVGAGI (reference sequence). The ends were cut back, 8 bases at V and 1 base at J, with 14 bases in the middle. The chain's CDR3 is CASGNREGNTEAFF. The CDR3 DNA follows: TGTGCCAGCGGTAACAGGGAGGGGAACACTGAAGCTTTCTTT.